This T cell receptor beta chain originates from a study of T cells in Graves' hyperthyroidism and ophthalmopathy. Lactation, pregnancy, other autoimmune disease or uncontrolled infection excluded patients. Using RNA transcripts as the source, TCR beta CDR3 regions were amplified. RT-PCR in the first round (using the HTBI primer set) targeted the TCR CDR3. TCRdb re-analysed the multiplex PCR reads in MiXCR, keeping a single row per CDR3 protein. The profile shows roughly 550,000 distinct CDR3 sequences, approximately 16% of them singletons. Sequences were obtained from blood. This TCR was recovered from a woman younger than 45 with Graves' ophthalmopathy.

The CDR3 nucleotides read TGTGCCAGCAGAGACAGGGTTGGAGCCGGGGAGCTGTTTTTT. Protein product: CASRDRVGAGELFF. The chain carries TRBV2 and TRBJ2-2, with TRBD1 identical over 7 bases. Germline V CDR1 and CDR2: SNHLY, FYNNEI. There are 14 residues in the CDR3. Trimming took 6 bases from V and 6 from J; bases not matched to a gene: 7.